These 15 T cell receptor beta chains came from one sample sequenced in a study of cytomegalovirus exposure and HLA in healthy donors. 60 Vbeta and 13 Jbeta primers were used in PCR. Libraries were prepared by immunoSEQ multiplex PCR; TCRdb keeps only in-frame clonotypes and omits some of them. Of approximately 97,000 clones listed, roughly two thirds were seen once; the top ten hold roughly 3.5%. Specimen: PBMCs. The receptor source for this set is a man between 40 and 49 years old in good health and CMV-seronegative.

J is TRBJ1-3 and V is TRBV6-4; no firm D call. The length of the CDR3 is 14 residues. Germline CDR1 reads MRHNA; CDR2 reads SNTAGT. V was pared by 3 bases and J by 0 bases, with 6 bases between. The CDR3 protein is CASSEISSGNTIYF. The CDR3 nucleotides read TGTGCCAGCAGTGAAATCTCCTCTGGAAACACCATATATTTT.

There are a few counts of this clone. The V call is TRBV2, the J call TRBJ1-6; D remains unclear. CDR3 length: 16 residues. The V end lost 2 bases, the J end lost 0 bases, and 8 bases lay between the germline ends. Germline lookup yields CDR1 SNHLY and CDR2 FYNNEI. The CDR3 here is CASSERGSSYNSPLHF. In DNA, the CDR3 is TGTGCCAGCAGTGAAAGAGGGAGCTCCTATAATTCACCCCTCCACTTT.

The chain employs TRBV6-5 and TRBJ2-3; 7 positions agree with TRBD2. The V and J ends lost 2 bases and 0 bases, in that order; junction bases with no gene match: 5. The CDR3 has 16 amino acids. In germline, CDR1 is MNHEY, CDR2 SVGAGI. CDR3: CASSYGGDPSTDTQYF. CDR3 bases: TGTGCCAGCAGTTACGGGGGGGATCCTAGCACAGATACGCAGTATTTT.

The V and J genes are TRBV7-9 and TRBJ1-1, with D uncertain. This CDR3 contains 13 residues. V was shortened by 4 bases and J by 1 base, with 7 bases between the two germline ends. Germline V gene data show CDR1 as SEHNR and CDR2 as FQNEAQ (reference sequence). The CDR3 DNA reads as TGTGCCAGCAGCTCGGGAGGGAACACTGAAGCTTTCTTT. Translated: CASSSGGNTEAFF.

This clone was seen once. The genes are TRBV5-1 and TRBJ2-7, with 9 nucleotides matching TRBD1. Germline V gene sequence: CDR1 SGHRS, CDR2 YFSETQ. This CDR3 has 15 residues. The V and J ends lost 4 bases and 1 base, in that order; junction bases with no gene match: 6. CDR3 loop: CASSRQQGASYEQYF. Here the CDR3 DNA reads TGCGCCAGCAGCCGTCAACAGGGGGCATCCTACGAGCAGTACTTC.

CDR3 sequence (DNA): TGTGCCAGCAGTGTTGGCAGGGCACCGTACAATGAGCAGTTCTTC. As protein: CASSVGRAPYNEQFF. V usage is TRBV2 and J usage is TRBJ2-1; D may be TRBD1 (5 bases). CDR3 length: 15 amino acids. V lost 4 bases and J 4 bases, leaving 14 bases between the germline ends. The germline V gene has CDR1 SNHLY and CDR2 FYNNEI.

This sequence joins TRBV5-4 and TRBJ1-2, with D unresolved. Deletions cut 1 base from V and 8 bases from J, with 12 bases between. The CDR3 has 13 amino acids. CDR1 SGHNT and CDR2 YYREEE come from the germline V gene (reference sequence). CDR3 loop: CASSLWSRRGYTF. For the CDR3, the DNA is TGTGCCAGCAGCTTGTGGTCTCGGCGGGGCTACACCTTC.

V gene TRBV5-6 combines with J gene TRBJ2-3, with D tentatively TRBD1 (5 bases). This CDR3 has 17 amino acids. Germline V gives CDR1 SGHDT, CDR2 YYEEEE. With 3 bases removed from V and 4 bases from J, the gap between germline ends came to 21 bases. The CDR3 coding sequence is TGTGCCAGCAGCTCAGGGCCCCCCTTAGGGTCGGCAGATACGCAGTATTTT. Translated, it gives CASSSGPPLGSADTQYF.

V usage is TRBV4-1 and J usage is TRBJ2-2, with 9 bases aligning to TRBD2. This CDR3 has 14 residues. Germline values: CDR1 MGHRA, CDR2 YSYEKL. The V segment lost 4 bases and the J segment 7 bases; nucleotides outside the gene matches: 4. The CDR3 sequence: CASSPGTSHGELFF. CDR3 bases: TGCGCCAGCAGCCCTGGGACTAGCCACGGGGAGCTGTTTTTT.

The chain is built from TRBV18 and TRBJ1-6; D perhaps matches TRBD1 (6 bases). V lost 5 bases and J 9 bases, leaving 14 bases between the germline ends. CDR1 and CDR2 from the germline V gene are KGHSH and LQKENI. The CDR3 covers 14 residues. In DNA, the CDR3 is TGTGCCAGCTCAGATACAGGGACATCTTCACCCCTCCACTTT. Translating gives CASSDTGTSSPLHF.

The chain uses TRBV30 and TRBJ1-6; TRBD1 might be the D (6 bases). The V end was cut by 3 bases, the J end by 10 bases, with 13 bases between. Germline CDR1 GTSNPN, CDR2 SVGIG (reference sequence). The length of the CDR3 is 13 residues. CDR3 protein: CAWSLGTPSPLHF. The CDR3, as DNA: TGTGCCTGGAGCCTCGGGACACCATCACCCCTCCACTTT.

The J gene is TRBJ1-3, the V gene TRBV6-5; D unresolved. Germline V gene lookup returns CDR1 MNHEY and CDR2 SVGAGI. The CDR3 length is 11 residues. V was cut by 6 bases and J by 12 bases, with 12 bases left in between. The CDR3 bases are TGTGCCAGCAGCGGCCCTTCGGGCATATATTTT. It yields the protein CASSGPSGIYF.

V and J are TRBV5-1 and TRBJ2-2; D is perhaps TRBD1 (6 bases). The germline V gene has CDR1 SGHRS and CDR2 YFSETQ. The CDR3 runs 14 residues. Trimming left V 5 bases short and J 0 bases short, with 8 bases between. CDR3 residues: CASRDSTNTGELFF. CDR3 nucleotides: TGCGCCAGCAGGGACAGCACGAACACCGGGGAGCTGTTTTTT.

The CDR3 spells CASSVAQGVITDTQYF. CDR3 in DNA: TGTGCCAGCAGCGTAGCGCAGGGCGTAATCACAGATACGCAGTATTTT. The J gene is TRBJ2-3, the V gene TRBV9; perhaps TRBD1 as D (5 bases). Germline CDR1 and CDR2: SGDLS and YYNGEE. The CDR3 length is 16 residues. Trimming removed 0 bases from V and 2 bases from J, with 13 bases in between.

The gene calls are TRBV5-1 and TRBJ2-1, with a weak D call TRBD1 (5 bases). This CDR3 comprises 13 residues. V lost 4 bases and J 9 bases, leaving 14 bases between the germline ends. CDR1 and CDR2 from the germline V gene are SGHRS and YFSETQ. This CDR3 is CASSDQGISEQFF. CDR3 DNA sequence: TGCGCCAGCAGCGATCAGGGCATTAGTGAGCAGTTCTTC.